This entry lists 8 T cell receptor beta chains sequenced from one sample in a study of shared clonotypes between healthy human individuals. Method: immunoSEQ multiplex PCR; TCRdb's copy keeps in-frame clones and lacks some. The sample gives roughly 1.4 million clones, around 98.5% of which show up once; about 0.34% is in the top ten. Specimen: naive CD4+ T cells sorted from blood. Described subset: CD45RA+ positively selected. These receptors were taken from a young man in good health.

This chain uses TRBV6-5 with TRBJ1-2; 8 positions match TRBD1. V shed 6 bases, J shed 7 bases, and the junction held 10 bases outside the gene matches. The CDR3 is 14 amino acids. The germline CDR1 and CDR2 sequences are MNHEY and SVGAGI. This chain's CDR3 is CASRTQGAIGGYTF. Here the CDR3 DNA reads TGTGCCAGCAGAACCCAGGGGGCCATTGGTGGCTACACCTTC.

V gene TRBV19 combines with J gene TRBJ1-2; TRBD1 might be the D (6 bases). Between the trimmed V and J ends, which lost 0 bases and 5 bases, there was a span of 10 bases. The germline V gene encodes CDR1 LNHDA and CDR2 SQIVND (reference sequence). This CDR3 spans 14 amino acids. CDR3 DNA sequence: TGTGCCAGTAGTATAGACGCTGGACAGTATGGCTACACCTTC. Protein product: CASSIDAGQYGYTF. Supplemented by reference TRBV19 and TRBJ1-2, the full variable domain reads DGGITQSPKYLFRKEGQNVTLSCEQNLNHDAMYWYRQDPGQGLRLIYYSQIVNDFQKGDIAEGYSVSREKKESFPLTVTSAQKNPTAFYLCASSIDAGQYGYTFGSGTRLTVV.

This chain connects TRBV4-1 to TRBJ2-1; D perhaps matches TRBD2 (6 bases). There are 17 residues in the CDR3. The ends were cut back, 3 bases at V and 2 bases at J, with 17 bases in the middle. CDR1 and CDR2 (germline): MGHRA, YSYEKL. The CDR3 coding sequence is TGCGCCAGCAGCCAGGATAGGGGCGGGATCCCCTACAATGAGCAGTTCTTC. It specifies CASSQDRGGIPYNEQFF.

This clone was seen only once. This chain links TRBV28 with TRBJ1-5; D gene ambiguous. The CDR3 runs 13 residues. Germline lookup yields CDR1 MDHEN and CDR2 SYDVKM. Trimming took 9 bases from V and 6 from J, leaving 15 bases between them. This CDR3 is CASRAGVSQPQHF. DNA for the CDR3: TGTGCCAGTCGGGCAGGAGTAAGTCAGCCCCAGCATTTT.

The chain carries TRBV6-1 and TRBJ1-5; D call uncertain. The CDR3 runs 11 residues. V was pared by 2 bases and J by 9 bases, with 5 bases between. Germline CDR1 is MNHNS and CDR2 is SASEGT. For the CDR3, the DNA is TGTGCCAGCAGTGAAAAGCGGCCCCAGCATTTT. It translates to CASSEKRPQHF.

This chain connects TRBV11-2 to TRBJ2-7; D remains unclear. Trimming pared 2 bases from V and 0 bases from J, leaving 11 bases between. The CDR3 totals 15 residues. Germline V lookup: CDR1 SGHAT, CDR2 FQNNGV. The CDR3 DNA reads TGTGCCAGCAGCTTATCGAGGACCTACTCCTACGAGCAGTACTTC. Translated, it gives CASSLSRTYSYEQYF. Full variable domain (remainder filled in from reference TRBV11-2 and TRBJ2-7): EAGVAQSPRYKIIEKRQSVAFWCNPISGHATLYWYQQILGQGPKLLIQFQNNGVVDDSQLPKDRFSAERLKGVDSTLKIQPAKLEDSAVYLCASSLSRTYSYEQYFGPGTRLTVT.

V is TRBV28 and J is TRBJ2-7, with D maybe TRBD2 (5 bases). Per germline, CDR1 MDHEN and CDR2 SYDVKM. Trimming left V 1 base short and J 2 bases short, with 9 bases between. This CDR3 is built from 14 residues. CDR3 protein: CASSLYGITYEQYF. The DNA of the CDR3 is TGTGCCAGCAGTTTATACGGGATCACCTACGAGCAGTACTTC.

This chain joins TRBV5-1 and TRBJ2-7; the D gene is possibly TRBD1 (6 bases). Per germline, CDR1 SGHRS and CDR2 YFSETQ. The CDR3 covers 13 residues. V was trimmed by 3 bases and J by 4 bases, leaving 11 bases between them. The CDR3 loop is CASSSDREYEQYF. The CDR3 region has the DNA TGCGCCAGCAGCTCGGACAGAGAGTACGAGCAGTACTTC.